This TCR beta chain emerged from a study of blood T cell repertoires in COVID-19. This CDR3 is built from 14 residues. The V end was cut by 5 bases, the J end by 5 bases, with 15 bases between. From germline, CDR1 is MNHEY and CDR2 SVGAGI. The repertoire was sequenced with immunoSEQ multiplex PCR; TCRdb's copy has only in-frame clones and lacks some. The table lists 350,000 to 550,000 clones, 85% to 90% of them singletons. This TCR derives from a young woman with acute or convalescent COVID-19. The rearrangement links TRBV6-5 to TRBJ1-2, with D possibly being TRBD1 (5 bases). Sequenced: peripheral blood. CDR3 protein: CASSRTYASYGYTF. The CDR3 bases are TGTGCCAGCAGTCGGACATACGCGAGTTATGGCTACACCTTC.